Below, 21 T cell receptor beta chains from the same sample are listed, as sequenced in a study of blood T cell repertoires in COVID-19. Measured with immunoSEQ multiplex PCR; TCRdb has only the in-frame clones, and not every one. The data hold about 400,000 clones, with roughly 90% observed a single time. The sequencing sample was made of PBMCs or T cells enriched from blood (not recorded which). The receptors were gathered from a woman in her 30s with acute COVID-19.

Comment on this clone: The same CDR3 can be traced to other DNA sequences in this sample. The genes are TRBV5-1 and TRBJ2-7, with D maybe TRBD2 (5 bases). V was cut by 0 bases and J by 4 bases, with 8 bases left in between. This CDR3 has 13 amino acids. CDR1 and CDR2 from the germline V gene are SGHRS and YFSETQ. CDR3: CASSLVGGYEQYF. Here the CDR3 DNA reads TGCGCCAGCAGCTTGGTTGGCGGGTACGAGCAGTACTTC.

The chain joins TRBV9 to TRBJ1-2; TRBD1 matches 7 bases. The CDR3 is made up of 17 amino acids. Trimming cost V 0 bases and J 8 bases; bases outside gene matches: 16. Germline CDR1 and CDR2: SGDLS and YYNGEE. This chain's CDR3 is CASSVDPGQALGEGYTF. DNA for the CDR3: TGTGCCAGCAGCGTAGATCCCGGACAGGCCTTGGGAGAGGGCTACACCTTC.

The V and J genes are TRBV11-2 and TRBJ1-1; D unresolved. The CDR3 spans 14 residues. Looked up from germline, CDR1 is SGHAT and CDR2 is FQNNGV. The V end lost 2 bases, the J end lost 1 base, and 8 bases lay between the germline ends. Here the CDR3 reads CASSLQRQNTEAFF. The CDR3, as DNA: TGTGCCAGCAGCTTACAGAGACAGAACACTGAAGCTTTCTTT.

V gene TRBV5-8 combines with J gene TRBJ2-3; TRBD1 aligns across 7 bases. V shed 0 bases, J shed 7 bases, and the junction held 5 bases outside the gene matches. The CDR3 covers 14 residues. The V gene's germline CDR1 is SGHTS and CDR2 YDEGEE. DNA of the CDR3: TGTGCCAGCAGCTTGGGACAGGGTGGTAATACGCAGTATTTT. Amino acid sequence: CASSLGQGGNTQYF.

This clone has more than one count but fewer than ten. The chain employs TRBV2 and TRBJ1-5; 9 bases are shared with TRBD1. From germline, CDR1 is SNHLY and CDR2 FYNNEI. The CDR3 is 15 residues long. The J segment lost 0 bases and the V segment lost 6 bases, leaving 3 bases of the junction unmatched. The CDR3 DNA sequence: TGTGCCAGCAGGGACAGGGGACATAGCAATCAGCCCCAGCATTTT. This translates into CASRDRGHSNQPQHF.

V and J are TRBV7-2 and TRBJ2-1; 10 bases are shared with TRBD1. CDR1 SGHTA and CDR2 FQGNSA come from the germline V gene. There are 15 residues in the CDR3. Trimming took 5 bases from V and 7 from J; bases not matched to a gene: 8. The CDR3 nucleotides are TGTGCCAGCAGCCCGCGGGGGACAGGGGTTAATGAGCAGTTCTTC. Translated, it gives CASSPRGTGVNEQFF.

The chain has TRBV12-3 or TRBV12-4 and TRBJ1-5, with TRBD1 as a possible D gene (5 bases). The V and J ends lost 6 bases and 10 bases respectively, with 16 bases between them. The CDR3 extends over 13 amino acids. The CDR3: CASSLGGVGPQHF. CDR3 sequence (DNA): TGTGCCAGCAGCCTCGGGGGGGTGGGACCCCAGCATTTT.

This clone showed up just once. Here the CDR3 reads CASSTGGPGGQPQHF. The CDR3 DNA reads as TGTGCCAGTAGTACCGGGGGGCCCGGGGGTCAGCCCCAGCATTTT. The chain joins TRBV19 to TRBJ1-5, with D maybe TRBD1 (6 bases). This CDR3 has 15 residues. Trimming removed 4 bases from V and 6 bases from J, with 16 bases in between. Looked up from germline, CDR1 is LNHDA and CDR2 is SQIVND (reference sequence).

The CDR3 region has the DNA TGTGCCAGCAGTCCCCAGGGGACCCAGTACTTC. Residues: CASSPQGTQYF. This rearrangement joins TRBV2 to TRBJ2-5, with D possibly TRBD1 on 5 matching bases. Germline V gives CDR1 SNHLY, CDR2 FYNNEI. This CDR3 comprises 11 residues. V shed 5 bases and J shed 7 bases, with 8 bases lying between them.

The rearrangement joins TRBV4-1 to TRBJ1-1, with D unresolved. V shed 7 bases and J shed 1 base, with 13 bases lying between them. The CDR3 has 14 residues. The germline gives CDR1 MGHRA, CDR2 YSYEKL. CDR3 DNA: TGCGCCAGCAACCAGAACGGGAAGAACACTGAAGCTTTCTTT. Translation: CASNQNGKNTEAFF.

Only one count was recorded for this clone. The chain is built from TRBV7-3 and TRBJ1-1, with a possible D match to TRBD1 (5 bases). Per the germline V gene, CDR1 is SGHTA and CDR2 is FQGTGA. This CDR3 is built from 13 residues. Trimming removed 3 bases at V and 8 bases at J, with 13 bases between. The CDR3 nucleotides read TGTGCCAGCAGCTTCACTACAGGAACAGAAGCTTTCTTT. Protein: CASSFTTGTEAFF.

V usage is TRBV15 and J usage is TRBJ2-7; D is perhaps TRBD1 (6 bases). CDR3 length: 15 residues. Germline V gene sequence: CDR1 LNHNV, CDR2 YYDKDF (reference sequence). V lost 1 base and J 4 bases, leaving 14 bases between the germline ends. The CDR3 DNA follows: TGTGCCACCAGCAGAGTTATACAGGGAGATTACGAGCAGTACTTC. It is translated as CATSRVIQGDYEQYF.

CDR3 coding DNA: TGTGCTAGTGGTTTGGTACAGGCCGAAGCGCTCCCCCTCTATGGCTACACCTTC. The encoded protein is CASGLVQAEALPLYGYTF. The chain recombines TRBV12-5 with TRBJ1-2; possibly TRBD1 for D (5 bases). Deletions cut 0 bases from V and 4 bases from J, with 21 bases between. Germline CDR1 and CDR2: LGHNT and FRNRAP. There are 18 residues in the CDR3.

This clone turned up a few times. The V and J genes are TRBV7-2 and TRBJ1-2, with D unresolved. V was cut by 0 bases and J by 1 base, with 9 bases left in between. From germline, CDR1 is SGHTA and CDR2 FQGNSA. The CDR3 loop spans 15 amino acids. The CDR3 sequence is CASSLAPPFNYGYTF. The CDR3 nucleotides are TGTGCCAGCAGCTTAGCCCCCCCGTTTAACTATGGCTACACCTTC.

The rearrangement uses TRBV5-1 and TRBJ1-1, with 8 bases identical to TRBD1. V lost 2 bases to trimming and J lost 2 bases; unmatched junction nucleotides: 5. CDR3 length equals 15 residues. Germline CDR1 reads SGHRS; CDR2 reads YFSETQ. Here the CDR3 DNA reads TGCGCCAGCAGCTTCGGACAGGGATCAAACACTGAAGCTTTCTTT. This codes for CASSFGQGSNTEAFF. Variable domain in full (rest from reference TRBV5-1 and TRBJ1-1): KAGVTQTPRYLIKTRGQQVTLSCSPISGHRSVSWYQQTPGQGLQFLFEYFSETQRNKGNFPGRFSGRQFSNSRSEMNVSTLELGDSALYLCASSFGQGSNTEAFFGQGTRLTVV.

This chain links TRBV6-5 with TRBJ1-2, with 7 nucleotides matching TRBD1. The junction had 7 bases not matched to a gene; V was cut back by 5 bases and J by 4 bases. The germline gives CDR1 MNHEY, CDR2 SVGAGI. CDR3 size: 14 residues. CDR3 loop: CASSPGTAPYGYTF. The CDR3 bases are TGTGCCAGCAGTCCCGGGACAGCCCCCTATGGCTACACCTTC.

The V and J genes are TRBV5-6 and TRBJ1-2; D unresolved. Trimming removed 2 bases from V and 2 bases from J, with 16 bases in between. This CDR3 is 16 amino acids long. In germline, CDR1 is SGHDT, CDR2 YYEEEE. The CDR3: CASSFWGGTRNYGYTF. As DNA, the CDR3 is TGTGCCAGCAGCTTTTGGGGAGGCACCCGAAACTATGGCTACACCTTC.

This clone was detected a few times. The sample holds other DNA sequences that translate to the same CDR3. The rearrangement uses TRBV19 and TRBJ2-7; 7 bases map to TRBD1. Germline V gene sequence: CDR1 LNHDA, CDR2 SQIVND (reference sequence). V lost 1 base to trimming and J lost 3 bases; unmatched junction nucleotides: 3. The length of the CDR3 is 14 residues. CDR3: CASSIGSGGYEQYF. CDR3 coding DNA: TGTGCCAGTAGTATAGGTTCAGGGGGCTACGAGCAGTACTTC.

A few counts support this clone. The rearrangement joins TRBV5-1 to TRBJ2-1, with TRBD2 identical over 7 bases. V gave up 0 bases and J gave up 0 bases; unmatched junction bases: 3. The CDR3 consists of 16 residues. Germline-derived CDR1 and CDR2 are SGHRS and YFSETQ. The CDR3 is CASSLVGGSSYNEQFF. Here the CDR3 DNA reads TGCGCCAGCAGCTTGGTAGGCGGGAGCTCCTACAATGAGCAGTTCTTC.

The chain links TRBV3-1 (or the pseudogene TRBV3-2) to TRBJ2-1, with D possibly TRBD2 on 6 matching bases. CDR3 length: 14 amino acids. V was cut by 0 bases and J by 6 bases, with 9 bases left in between. The germline V gene has CDR1 LGHDT and CDR2 YNNKEL (reference sequence). This chain's CDR3 is CASSQEGGLNEQFF. In nucleotides, the CDR3 is TGTGCCAGCAGCCAAGAGGGAGGACTCAATGAGCAGTTCTTC.

The gene calls are TRBV11-1 and TRBJ1-6, with D perhaps matching TRBD1 (5 bases). Germline assignment: CDR1 SGHAT and CDR2 FQDESV (reference sequence). The CDR3 runs to 16 residues. Trimming took off 2 bases at V and 7 bases at J, with 15 bases between the two ends. The CDR3 region has the DNA TGTGCCAGCAGCTTAACGGTGGGGACTCGGAATTCACCCCTCCACTTT. Translated, it gives CASSLTVGTRNSPLHF.